This TCR beta chain stems from a study of patients and donors after allogeneic stem cell transplantation. This clonotype was seen a few times. TCRdb ran MiXCR on the RT-PCR reads and lists one entry per CDR3 protein. The table shows about 150,000 distinct CDR3 sequences, with 24% occurring only once. The CDR3 is 14 amino acids. Trimming pared 5 bases from V and 4 bases from J, leaving 11 bases between. Sample: blood, either unsorted or a sorted T cell fraction (not recorded which). The receptor was derived from a human donor who was either an allogeneic HSCT recipient or a stem cell or donor lymphocyte infusion donor (not recorded which). It is not recorded whose cells these are; they may come from a transplant donor. This chain links TRBV12-3 or TRBV12-4 with TRBJ1-4; D not certain. The CDR3 DNA reads TGTGCCAGCAGTCTCGGGCAGTATAATGAAAAACTGTTTTTT. Amino acids: CASSLGQYNEKLFF.